The 31 T cell receptor beta chains below come from one sample, sequenced in a study of T-cell reconstitution after alpha-beta-depleted transplantation in children. Library preparation (for TCRbeta) was performed with unique molecular identifiers. TCRdb passed the PCR reads through MiXCR, listing each CDR3 protein once. In the table there are approximately 340,000 distinct CDR3 sequences, about 9.4% of which are singletons. The material was PBMCs from the stem cell graft donor, obtained from the stem cell graft. Receptors were obtained from a human donor who donated a stem cell graft to a child with acute lymphoblastic leukemia.

This clonotype was seen more than once but under ten times. The J gene is TRBJ2-1, the V gene TRBV24-1; no clear D. Germline lookup yields CDR1 KGHDR and CDR2 SFDVKD. CDR3 length: 13 amino acids. V was pared by 7 bases and J by 7 bases, with 13 bases between. The chain's CDR3 is CATSAPRANEQFF. The CDR3 region has the DNA TGTGCCACCAGCGCCCCACGGGCTAATGAGCAGTTCTTC.

The CDR3, as DNA: TGTGCCAGTAGTATAGACAGGGATCAGCCCCAGCATTTT. Translating gives CASSIDRDQPQHF. V usage is TRBV19 and J usage is TRBJ1-5; D is possibly TRBD1 (5 bases). The CDR3 contains 13 residues. V was cut by 0 bases and J by 5 bases, with 5 bases left in between. Germline V gene data show CDR1 as LNHDA and CDR2 as SQIVND (reference sequence). Full variable domain (missing parts from reference TRBV19 and TRBJ1-5): DGGITQSPKYLFRKEGQNVTLSCEQNLNHDAMYWYRQDPGQGLRLIYYSQIVNDFQKGDIAEGYSVSREKKESFPLTVTSAQKNPTAFYLCASSIDRDQPQHFGDGTRLSIL.

On this clonotype: One end of the junction fails to match germline, which may point to a read error. This chain uses TRBV27 with TRBJ2-7, with D possibly TRBD1 on 6 matching bases. CDR3 length: 13 residues. Germline V gene data show CDR1 as MNHEY and CDR2 as SMNVEV (reference sequence). CDR3 sequence: CTSRTGSSYEQYF. CDR3 nucleotides: TGTACCAGCAGAACAGGGAGCTCCTACGAGCAGTACTTC.

The chain couples TRBV5-1 to TRBJ1-1; D is uncertain. This CDR3 is 18 amino acids long. Germline-derived CDR1 and CDR2 are SGHRS and YFSETQ. Trimming left V 3 bases short and J 1 base short, with 22 bases between. CDR3 bases: TGCGCCAGCAGCTCAGCGCAGGATCTCCTCCGAGCGAACACTGAAGCTTTCTTT. Translating it yields CASSSAQDLLRANTEAFF.

This clonotype was detected many times. This chain joins TRBV10-1 and TRBJ1-5; 7 bases match TRBD1. This CDR3 region has 18 residues. Germline V CDR1 and CDR2: WNHNN, SYGVQD (reference sequence). With 6 bases clipped from V and 1 base from J, the junction kept 15 bases outside the gene matches. In nucleotides, the CDR3 is TGCGCCAGCAGGGAACAGGGGCGGCTTATAAGAAGCAATCAGCCCCAGCATTTT. Translated: CASREQGRLIRSNQPQHF.

This clonotype was observed a handful of times. V gene TRBV20-1 combines with J gene TRBJ2-7; perhaps TRBD2 as D (6 bases). The CDR3 contains 13 residues. Deletions cut 6 bases from V and 1 base from J, with 13 bases between. Germline-derived CDR1 and CDR2 are DFQATT and SNEGSKA (reference sequence). CDR3 nucleotide sequence: TGCAGTGCCGGGCAGGGACTTTCCTACGAGCAGTACTTC. Amino acid sequence: CSAGQGLSYEQYF.

The J gene is TRBJ2-7, the V gene TRBV5-1; TRBD2 matches at 7 bases. CDR3 length equals 17 residues. With 0 bases clipped from V and 6 bases from J, the junction kept 15 bases outside the gene matches. Germline V lookup: CDR1 SGHRS, CDR2 YFSETQ. CDR3 DNA sequence: TGCGCCAGCAGCTTGGTCCAGCCCCGGGAGGCCGTCATCGAGCAGTACTTC. Its protein is CASSLVQPREAVIEQYF.

This clonotype was seen ten or more times. The J gene is TRBJ2-3, the V gene TRBV29-1, with D tentatively TRBD1 (5 bases). Deletions cut 4 bases from V and 3 bases from J, with 20 bases between. Germline CDR1 and CDR2: SQVTM and ANQGSEA. This CDR3 region has 16 residues. In DNA, the CDR3 is TGCAGCGTTGTCGATTGGGGCAGGGATGGGACAGATACGCAGTATTTT. Translated, it gives CSVVDWGRDGTDTQYF.

V is TRBV7-6 and J is TRBJ2-3; no clear D. V lost 5 bases to trimming and J lost 8 bases, with 17 bases between them. Germline V gene sequence: CDR1 SGHVS, CDR2 FNYEAQ. This CDR3 spans 14 amino acids. CDR3 region: CASSHPQFGVTQYF. The CDR3 bases are TGTGCCAGCAGCCATCCTCAATTCGGTGTTACGCAGTATTTT.

The chain links TRBV9 to TRBJ1-2; TRBD1 agrees at 8 bases. The CDR3 is 13 residues long. Germline values: CDR1 SGDLS, CDR2 YYNGEE. The junction had 0 bases not matched to a gene; V was cut back by 2 bases and J by 3 bases. CDR3 sequence (DNA): TGTGCCAGCAGCGTGGGACAGGACTATGGCTACACCTTC. This codes for CASSVGQDYGYTF.

Many counts were recorded for this clonotype. The chain recombines TRBV7-2 with TRBJ2-7; possibly TRBD1 for D (6 bases). Germline V gene data show CDR1 as SGHTA and CDR2 as FQGNSA. Deletions cut 2 bases from V and 4 bases from J, with 12 bases between. The CDR3 is 14 residues long. DNA of the CDR3: TGTGCCAGCAGCTTATCATGGGGGCGATACGAGCAGTACTTC. Translation gives CASSLSWGRYEQYF.

This clonotype was observed a handful of times. V gene TRBV15 combines with J gene TRBJ2-1; weak D call: TRBD2 (6 bases). Germline V gene sequence: CDR1 LNHNV, CDR2 YYDKDF (reference sequence). The CDR3 has 13 amino acids. Deletions cut 5 bases from V and 10 bases from J, with 15 bases between. As DNA, the CDR3 is TGTGCCACCAGCGCGGGGAGGACGGGAGAGCAGTTCTTC. It translates to CATSAGRTGEQFF.

This clonotype appeared many times. At one boundary the junction diverges from the germline segment, which might be a read error. The chain combines TRBV5-6 with TRBJ2-7, with 8 bases identical to TRBD2. The germline V gene has CDR1 SGHDT and CDR2 YYEEEE. The length of the CDR3 is 14 residues. In nucleotides, the CDR3 is TGCGCCAGCAGCCAGGGACTAGGCCCCTACGAGCAGTACTTC. Translation gives CASSQGLGPYEQYF. Full variable domain (outside the CDR3, taken from reference TRBV5-6 and TRBJ2-7): DAGVTQSPTHLIKTRGQQVTLRCSPKSGHDTVSWYQQALGQGPQFIFQYYEEEERQRGNFPDRFSGHQFPNYSSELNVNALLLGDSALYLCASSQGLGPYEQYFGPGTRLTVT.

A few counts support this clonotype. The chain recombines TRBV5-1 with TRBJ2-7, with a possible D match to TRBD1 (6 bases). Germline V gene data show CDR1 as SGHRS and CDR2 as YFSETQ. V was pared by 3 bases and J by 3 bases, with 13 bases between. This CDR3 has 14 amino acids. The CDR3 bases are TGCGCCAGCAGCTCCGGGACACTCAACTACGAGCAGTACTTC. Protein product: CASSSGTLNYEQYF.

This clonotype was detected a few times. The V call is TRBV20-1, the J call TRBJ2-3; TRBD2 aligns across 7 bases. Germline V gene sequence: CDR1 DFQATT, CDR2 SNEGSKA (reference sequence). The trim removed 5 bases at V and 5 bases at J, leaving 22 bases unmatched. The CDR3 runs to 18 residues. Here the CDR3 DNA reads TGCAGTGCTGGAACCGGGACTACCATACCGATATCTCGAGATACGCAGTATTTT. It translates to CSAGTGTTIPISRDTQYF.

The rearrangement uses TRBV3-1 and TRBJ2-7; D is perhaps TRBD1 (5 bases). The V gene lost 1 base and the J gene lost 7 bases, with 11 bases spanning the gap. This CDR3 has 13 amino acids. Per the germline V gene, CDR1 is LGHDT and CDR2 is YNNKEL (reference sequence). CDR3 sequence reads: CASSQGRAGEQYF. Here the CDR3 DNA reads TGTGCCAGCAGCCAAGGCAGGGCTGGTGAGCAGTACTTC.

The chain is built from TRBV7-9 and TRBJ1-4, with 10 bases identical to TRBD1. Losses at the gene ends were 4 bases for V and 0 bases for J; bases not matched to a gene: 2. CDR1 and CDR2 from the germline V gene are SEHNR and FQNEAQ (reference sequence). CDR3 size: 16 residues. CDR3 DNA sequence: TGTGCCAGCAGCTCCGGACAGGGGGCAACTAATGAAAAACTGTTTTTT. This sequence encodes CASSSGQGATNEKLFF.

This clonotype was recorded at least ten times. The genes are TRBV20-1 and TRBJ1-1; D uncertain. The CDR3 length is 13 residues. Germline V gene sequence: CDR1 DFQATT, CDR2 SNEGSKA (reference sequence). V lost 5 bases, J lost 10 bases, and 20 bases lay in between. CDR3 nucleotide sequence: TGCAGTGCTCCGACGGACCGGTGGGGTAGAGCTTTCTTT. Translation gives CSAPTDRWGRAFF.

This clonotype was seen a handful of times. The chain recombines TRBV30 with TRBJ2-1; TRBD2 agrees at 8 bases. Trimming took 4 bases from V and 4 from J; bases not matched to a gene: 6. CDR1 and CDR2 (germline): GTSNPN, SVGIG (reference sequence). The CDR3 spans 14 residues. The CDR3 sequence: CAWTIAGPYNEQFF. In nucleotides, the CDR3 is TGTGCCTGGACAATAGCGGGACCTTACAATGAGCAGTTCTTC.

A note on this clonotype: This may be a read error: a much more frequent sequence differs by one nucleotide. The gene calls are TRBV29-1 and TRBJ1-5; no firm D call. Trimming removed 4 bases from V and 5 bases from J, with 9 bases in between. The CDR3 loop spans 12 amino acids. Germline CDR1 is SQVTM and CDR2 is ANQGSEA. This CDR3 reads CSVVQSDQPQHF. The DNA for the CDR3 is TGCAGCGTTGTACAAAGCGATCAGCCCCAGCATTTT. The full variable domain, with the rest looked up from reference TRBV29-1 and TRBJ1-5, is SAVISQKPSRDICQRGTSLTIQCQVDSQVTMMFWYRQQPGQSLTLIATANQGSEATYESGFVIDKFPISRPNLTFSTLTVSNMSPEDSSIYLCSVVQSDQPQHFGDGTRLSIL.

This clonotype was detected many times. This chain connects TRBV20-1 to TRBJ1-5, with 10 bases identical to TRBD1. The CDR3 has 14 residues. Germline V lookup: CDR1 DFQATT, CDR2 SNEGSKA (reference sequence). After removal of 6 bases from V and 1 base from J, the junction contained 3 bases not matched to a gene. CDR3: CSARQGASNQPQHF. For the CDR3, the DNA is TGCAGTGCCAGACAGGGGGCGAGCAATCAGCCCCAGCATTTT.

This clonotype was observed a handful of times. V gene TRBV7-2 combines with J gene TRBJ2-7, with TRBD1 as a possible D gene (5 bases). Germline CDR1 and CDR2: SGHTA and FQGNSA. Trimming removed 2 bases at V and 0 bases at J, with 14 bases between. The CDR3 consists of 16 residues. The DNA for the CDR3 is TGTGCCAGCAGCTTAACAAAGACAGAATTCTCCTACGAGCAGTACTTC. It encodes CASSLTKTEFSYEQYF.

This clonotype appeared a few times. The chain uses TRBV4-2 and TRBJ1-1; D is undetermined. The ends were cut back, 5 bases at V and 4 bases at J, with 8 bases in the middle. Germline CDR1 and CDR2: LGHNA and YNFKEQ. The CDR3 extends over 12 amino acids. The CDR3 DNA is TGTGCCAGCAGCGATGCCGGCACTGAAGCTTTCTTT. Translation: CASSDAGTEAFF.

The CDR3 loop reads CASSPYLAGGSYNEQFF. CDR3 bases: TGCGCCAGCAGCCCTTATCTAGCGGGAGGGTCCTACAATGAGCAGTTCTTC. The V gene is TRBV4-1, the J gene TRBJ2-1; 12 bases agree with TRBD2. CDR1 and CDR2 from the germline V gene are MGHRA and YSYEKL. J lost 1 base, V lost 4 bases, and 5 bases had no gene match. The CDR3 spans 17 residues.

This chain uses TRBV29-1 with TRBJ1-2, with TRBD1 identical over 7 bases. This CDR3 comprises 14 residues. In germline, CDR1 is SQVTM, CDR2 ANQGSEA. The V gene end was trimmed by 3 bases and the J gene end by 3 bases; junction bases not matched to a gene: 7. The DNA for the CDR3 is TGCAGCGTTGAGCTAAAGACAGGGCACTATGGCTACACCTTC. Protein product: CSVELKTGHYGYTF.

The chain has TRBV14 and TRBJ2-1; D unclear. V dropped 2 bases and J dropped 4 bases, with 9 bases sitting between them. This CDR3 region has 14 residues. Per the germline V gene, CDR1 is SGHDN and CDR2 is FVKESK. CDR3 in DNA: TGTGCCAGCAGCCAACTCGACCGATACAATGAGCAGTTCTTC. It is translated as CASSQLDRYNEQFF.

V gene TRBV5-1 combines with J gene TRBJ2-2; TRBD1 matches 8 bases. Unmatched junction bases numbered 2, after V lost 4 bases and J lost 6 bases. CDR3 length equals 13 residues. The germline gives CDR1 SGHRS, CDR2 YFSETQ. CDR3 protein: CASSATGAGELFF. CDR3 DNA sequence: TGCGCCAGCAGCGCGACAGGGGCCGGGGAGCTGTTTTTT.

This sequence joins TRBV6-1 and TRBJ2-5; a weak D match, TRBD2 (6 bases). Trimming pared 8 bases from V and 4 bases from J, leaving 17 bases between. CDR3 length: 14 residues. Germline CDR1 reads MNHNS; CDR2 reads SASEGT. The CDR3 sequence: CASSRENSRETQYF. In nucleotides, the CDR3 is TGTGCCAGCTCCCGGGAGAACAGTCGAGAGACCCAGTACTTC.

The chain recombines TRBV3-1 with TRBJ2-3; 16 bases are shared with TRBD2. Germline V gene data show CDR1 as LGHDT and CDR2 as YNNKEL (reference sequence). V dropped 6 bases and J dropped 7; count of bases not matched to a gene: 13. The CDR3 consists of 18 residues. CDR3 residues: CASSSLPGLAGGPHTQYF. The CDR3 nucleotides are TGTGCCAGCAGTTCTCTCCCGGGACTAGCGGGAGGGCCGCATACGCAGTATTTT.

This chain links TRBV7-9 with TRBJ1-4; no clear D. The germline gives CDR1 SEHNR, CDR2 FQNEAQ (reference sequence). The CDR3 contains 13 residues. Trimming pared 2 bases from V and 7 bases from J, leaving 8 bases between. The CDR3 coding sequence is TGTGCCAGCAGCTTACTTACGGTTGAAAAACTGTTTTTT. Its protein is CASSLLTVEKLFF.

Worth noting for this clonotype: At one boundary the junction diverges from the germline segment, which might be a read error. V and J are TRBV11-2 and TRBJ2-7; D perhaps matches TRBD2 (5 bases). The CDR3 runs 14 residues. CDR1 and CDR2 from the germline V gene are SGHAT and FQNNGV. CDR3 sequence reads: CASSLARWRDEQYF. The CDR3 DNA is TGTGCCAGTAGCTTAGCTCGATGGCGGGACGAGCAGTACTTC.